The subject of this entry is one T cell receptor (beta chain). No antigen is known for it. These data come from a study of cytomegalovirus exposure and HLA in healthy donors. General study points: In a later analysis, a missense DCLRE1C variant was linked to TCR beta V- and J-gene trimming. A highly shared variant cluster was judged a likely technical artifact. Most TCR beta V segments were productive about 90% or about 30% of the time in an earlier analysis. Within a later analysis, the majority of CMV-associated TCR beta chains appeared HLA-restricted.

With 60 Vbeta and 13 Jbeta primers, the PCR was carried out. The assay was immunoSEQ multiplex PCR, and TCRdb's table has in-frame clones only and misses some. The table lists tens of thousands of clones, around 74% of them singletons. The sequence was collected from a human donor in good health. Material for sequencing was PBMCs.

The CDR3 nucleotides read TGTGCCAGCACCAAGGGAGGGGGGAGCTCCTACGAGCAGTACTTC. This translates into CASTKGGGSSYEQYF. This chain uses TRBV5-4 with TRBJ2-7, with a possible D match to TRBD2 (7 bases). The CDR3 contains 15 residues. Per the germline V gene, CDR1 is SGHNT and CDR2 is YYREEE (reference sequence). V was shortened by 6 bases and J by 0 bases, with 16 bases between the two germline ends.